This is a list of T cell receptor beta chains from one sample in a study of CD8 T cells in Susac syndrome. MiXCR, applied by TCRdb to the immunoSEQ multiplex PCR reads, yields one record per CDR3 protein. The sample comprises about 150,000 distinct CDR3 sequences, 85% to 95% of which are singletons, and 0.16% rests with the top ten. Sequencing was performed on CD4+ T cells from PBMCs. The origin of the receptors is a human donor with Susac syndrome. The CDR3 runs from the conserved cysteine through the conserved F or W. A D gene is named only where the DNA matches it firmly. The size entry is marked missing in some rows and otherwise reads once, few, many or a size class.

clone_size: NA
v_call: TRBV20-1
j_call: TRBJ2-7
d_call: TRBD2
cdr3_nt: TGCAGTGCTAGAGTTGCGGGGGGCGGGGAGCAGTACTTC
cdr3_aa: CSARVAGGGEQYF

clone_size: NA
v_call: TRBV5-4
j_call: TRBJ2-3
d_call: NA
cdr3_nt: TGTGCCAGCAGCTTGGGACCGCCGGATACGCAGTATTTT
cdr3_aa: CASSLGPPDTQYF

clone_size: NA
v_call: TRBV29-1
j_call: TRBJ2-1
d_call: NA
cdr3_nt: TGCAGCGCCGTTGTAGGCCAAGCATGGAGTGAGCAGTTCTTC
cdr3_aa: CSAVVGQAWSEQFF

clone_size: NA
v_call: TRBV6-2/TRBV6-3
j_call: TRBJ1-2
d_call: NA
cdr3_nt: TGTGCCAGCGGACTATCTAACCCGGGCTATGGCTACACCTTC
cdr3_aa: CASGLSNPGYGYTF

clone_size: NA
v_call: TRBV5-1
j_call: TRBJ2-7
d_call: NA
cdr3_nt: TGCGCCAGCAGCGAGACGGCGGCCTACGAGCAGTACTTC
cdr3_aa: CASSETAAYEQYF

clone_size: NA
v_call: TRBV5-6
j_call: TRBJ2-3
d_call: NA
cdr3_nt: TGTGCCAGCAGCCCGGGTTATGATACGCAGTATTTT
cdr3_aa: CASSPGYDTQYF

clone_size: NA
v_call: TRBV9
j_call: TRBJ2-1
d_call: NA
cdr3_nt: TGTGCCAGCAGCATTGACAGATACAATGAGCAGTTCTTC
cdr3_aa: CASSIDRYNEQFF

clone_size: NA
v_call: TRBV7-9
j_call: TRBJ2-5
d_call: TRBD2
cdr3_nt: TGTGCCAGCAGCCGCGCGATAGGAGCGGGGGTAGAGACCCAGTACTTC
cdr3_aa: CASSRAIGAGVETQYF

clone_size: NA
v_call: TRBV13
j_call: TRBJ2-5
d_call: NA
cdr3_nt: TGTGCCAGCAGCTTCCAGCGGTCCGGTCAAGGGGAGACCCAGTACTTC
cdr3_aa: CASSFQRSGQGETQYF

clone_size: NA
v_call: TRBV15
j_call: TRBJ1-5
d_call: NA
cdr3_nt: TGTGCCACCAGCGAGGATCACAATCAGCCCCAGCATTTT
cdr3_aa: CATSEDHNQPQHF

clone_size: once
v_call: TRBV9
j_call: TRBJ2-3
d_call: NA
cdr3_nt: TGTGCCAGCAGCGTACAAGGGACTGCTAGCACAGATACGCAGTATTTT
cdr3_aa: CASSVQGTASTDTQYF